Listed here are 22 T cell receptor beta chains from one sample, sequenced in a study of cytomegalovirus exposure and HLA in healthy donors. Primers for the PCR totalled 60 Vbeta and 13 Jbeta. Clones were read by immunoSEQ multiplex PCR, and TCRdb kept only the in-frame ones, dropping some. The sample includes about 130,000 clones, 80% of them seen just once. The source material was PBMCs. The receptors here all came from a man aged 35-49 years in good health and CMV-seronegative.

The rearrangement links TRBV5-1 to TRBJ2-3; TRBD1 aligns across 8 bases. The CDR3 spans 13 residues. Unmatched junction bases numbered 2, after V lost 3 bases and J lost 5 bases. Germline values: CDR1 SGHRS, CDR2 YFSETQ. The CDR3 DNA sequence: TGCGCCAGCAGCTCACAGGGGGTAGATACGCAGTATTTT. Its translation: CASSSQGVDTQYF.

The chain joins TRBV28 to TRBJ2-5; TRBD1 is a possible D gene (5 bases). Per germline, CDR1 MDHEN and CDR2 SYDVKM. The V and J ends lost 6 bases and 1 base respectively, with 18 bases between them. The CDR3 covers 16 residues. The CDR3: CASRPGWGSPQETQYF. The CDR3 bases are TGTGCCAGCAGGCCAGGGTGGGGATCCCCCCAAGAGACCCAGTACTTC.

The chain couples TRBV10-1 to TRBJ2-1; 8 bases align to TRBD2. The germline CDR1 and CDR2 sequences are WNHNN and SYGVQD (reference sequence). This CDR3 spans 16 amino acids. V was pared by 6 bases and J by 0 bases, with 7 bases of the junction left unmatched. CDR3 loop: CASSQRSGSSYNEQFF. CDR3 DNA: TGCGCCAGCAGCCAAAGAAGCGGGAGCTCCTACAATGAGCAGTTCTTC.

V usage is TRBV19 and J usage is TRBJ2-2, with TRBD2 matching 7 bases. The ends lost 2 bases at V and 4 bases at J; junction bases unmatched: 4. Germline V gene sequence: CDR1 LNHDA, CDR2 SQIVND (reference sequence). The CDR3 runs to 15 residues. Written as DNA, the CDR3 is TGTGCCAGTAGTATAAGCGCGGGAGTCACCGGGGAGCTGTTTTTT. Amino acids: CASSISAGVTGELFF.

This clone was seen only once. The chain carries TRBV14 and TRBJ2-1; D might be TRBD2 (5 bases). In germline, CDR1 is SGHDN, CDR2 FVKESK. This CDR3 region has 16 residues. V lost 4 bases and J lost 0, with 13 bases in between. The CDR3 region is CASSPLDGISYNEQFF. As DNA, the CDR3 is TGTGCCAGCAGCCCCTTGGACGGGATCTCCTACAATGAGCAGTTCTTC.

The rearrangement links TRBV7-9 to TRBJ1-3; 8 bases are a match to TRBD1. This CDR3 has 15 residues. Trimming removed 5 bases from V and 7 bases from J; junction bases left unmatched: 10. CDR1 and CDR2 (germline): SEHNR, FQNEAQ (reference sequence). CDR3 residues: CASSLDGQGMNTIYF. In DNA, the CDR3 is TGTGCCAGCAGCCTAGACGGACAGGGTATGAACACCATATATTTT.

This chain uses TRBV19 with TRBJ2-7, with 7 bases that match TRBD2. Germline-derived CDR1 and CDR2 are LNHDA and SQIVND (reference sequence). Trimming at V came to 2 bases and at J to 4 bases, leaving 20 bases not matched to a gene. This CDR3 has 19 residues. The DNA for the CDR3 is TGTGCCAGTAGTATATTTGGACTGGGCGGGAGCGGAGCAGCTTACGAGCAGTACTTC. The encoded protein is CASSIFGLGGSGAAYEQYF.

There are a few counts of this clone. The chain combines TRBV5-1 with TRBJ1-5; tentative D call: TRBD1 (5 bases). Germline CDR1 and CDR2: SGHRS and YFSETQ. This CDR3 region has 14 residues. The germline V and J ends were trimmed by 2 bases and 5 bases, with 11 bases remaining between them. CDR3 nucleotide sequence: TGCGCCAGCAGCTTACATGGGGCAGATCAGCCCCAGCATTTT. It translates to CASSLHGADQPQHF.

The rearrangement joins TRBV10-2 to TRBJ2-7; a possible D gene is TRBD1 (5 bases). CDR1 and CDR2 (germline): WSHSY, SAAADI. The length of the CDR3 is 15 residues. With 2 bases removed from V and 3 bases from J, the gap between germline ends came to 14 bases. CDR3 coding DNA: TGCGCCAGCAGTGAGAATTTATGGGGCGGCTACGAGCAGTACTTC. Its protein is CASSENLWGGYEQYF.

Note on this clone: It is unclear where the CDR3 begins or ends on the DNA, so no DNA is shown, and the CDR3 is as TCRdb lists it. The CDR3 protein is CASILAKGGEKLFF. The chain combines TRBV28 with TRBJ1-4; the tabulated D call, TRBD1, remains unverified against the DNA. The CDR3 length equals 14 residues, ends included. Germline CDR1 MDHEN, CDR2 SYDVKM.

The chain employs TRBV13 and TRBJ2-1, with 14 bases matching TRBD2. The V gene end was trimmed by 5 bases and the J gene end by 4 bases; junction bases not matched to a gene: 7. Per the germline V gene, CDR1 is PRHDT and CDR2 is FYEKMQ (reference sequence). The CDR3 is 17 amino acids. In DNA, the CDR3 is TGTGCCAGCAGCGACCCCGGGACTAGCGGGAGATACAATGAGCAGTTCTTC. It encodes CASSDPGTSGRYNEQFF.

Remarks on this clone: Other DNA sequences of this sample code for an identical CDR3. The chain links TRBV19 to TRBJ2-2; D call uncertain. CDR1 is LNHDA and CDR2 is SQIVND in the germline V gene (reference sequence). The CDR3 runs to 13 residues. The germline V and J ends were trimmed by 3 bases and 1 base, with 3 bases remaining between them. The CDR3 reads CASSIQNTGELFF. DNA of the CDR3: TGTGCCAGTAGTATCCAGAACACCGGGGAGCTGTTTTTT.

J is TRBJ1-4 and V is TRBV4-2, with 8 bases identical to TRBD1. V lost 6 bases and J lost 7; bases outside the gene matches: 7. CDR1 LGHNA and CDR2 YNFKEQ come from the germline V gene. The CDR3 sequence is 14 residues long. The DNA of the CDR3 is TGTGCCAGCAGTCCTAGACAGGGGACTGAAAAACTGTTTTTT. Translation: CASSPRQGTEKLFF.

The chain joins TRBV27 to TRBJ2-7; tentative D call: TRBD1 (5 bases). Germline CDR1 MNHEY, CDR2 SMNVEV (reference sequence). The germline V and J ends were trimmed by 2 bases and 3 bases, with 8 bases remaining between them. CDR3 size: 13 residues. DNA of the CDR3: TGTGCCAGCAGTTTAGGCAGGGTCTACGAGCAGTACTTC. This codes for CASSLGRVYEQYF.

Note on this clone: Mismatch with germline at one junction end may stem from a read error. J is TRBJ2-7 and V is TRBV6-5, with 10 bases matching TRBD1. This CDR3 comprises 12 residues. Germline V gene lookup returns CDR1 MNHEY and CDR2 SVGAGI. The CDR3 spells CASRPTGGEANF. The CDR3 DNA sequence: TGTGCCAGCAGACCGACAGGGGGCGAAGCGAACTTC.

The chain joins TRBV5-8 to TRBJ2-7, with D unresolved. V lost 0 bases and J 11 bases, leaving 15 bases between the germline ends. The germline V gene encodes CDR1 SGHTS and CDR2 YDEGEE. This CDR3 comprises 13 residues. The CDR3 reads CASSLVLLVEKYF. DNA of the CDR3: TGTGCCAGCAGCTTGGTCCTCTTGGTGGAGAAGTACTTC.

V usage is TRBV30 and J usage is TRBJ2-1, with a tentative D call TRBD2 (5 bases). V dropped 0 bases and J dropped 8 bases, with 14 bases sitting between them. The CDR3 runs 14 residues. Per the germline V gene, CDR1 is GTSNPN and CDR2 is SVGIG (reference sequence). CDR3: CAWSVGPGMHEQFF. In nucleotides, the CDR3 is TGTGCCTGGAGTGTTGGCCCGGGGATGCATGAGCAGTTCTTC.

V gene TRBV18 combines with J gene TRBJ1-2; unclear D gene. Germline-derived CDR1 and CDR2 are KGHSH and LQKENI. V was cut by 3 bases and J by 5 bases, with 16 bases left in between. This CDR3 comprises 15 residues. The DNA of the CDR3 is TGTGCCAGCTCACCGGCGGCCGGGATGGAATATGGCTACACCTTC. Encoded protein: CASSPAAGMEYGYTF.

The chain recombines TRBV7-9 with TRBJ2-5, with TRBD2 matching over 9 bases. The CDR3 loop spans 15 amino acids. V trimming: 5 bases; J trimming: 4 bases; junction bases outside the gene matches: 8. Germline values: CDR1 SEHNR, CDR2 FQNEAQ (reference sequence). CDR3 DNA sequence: TGTGCCAGCAGCCTCGGACTAGCGACACGAGAGACCCAGTACTTC. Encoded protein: CASSLGLATRETQYF.

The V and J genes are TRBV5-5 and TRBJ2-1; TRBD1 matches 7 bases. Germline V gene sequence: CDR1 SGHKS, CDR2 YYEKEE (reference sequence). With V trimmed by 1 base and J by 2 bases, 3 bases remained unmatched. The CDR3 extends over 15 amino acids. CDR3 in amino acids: CASSLNRGPYNEQFF. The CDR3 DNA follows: TGTGCCAGCAGCTTGAACAGGGGACCCTACAATGAGCAGTTCTTC.

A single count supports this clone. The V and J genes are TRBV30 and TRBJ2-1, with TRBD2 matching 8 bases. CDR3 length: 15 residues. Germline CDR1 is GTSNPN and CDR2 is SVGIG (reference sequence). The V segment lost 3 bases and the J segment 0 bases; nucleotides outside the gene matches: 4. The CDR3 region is CAWSSSGSSYNEQFF. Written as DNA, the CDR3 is TGTGCCTGGAGCTCCAGCGGGAGCTCCTACAATGAGCAGTTCTTC. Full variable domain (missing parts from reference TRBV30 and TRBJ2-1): SQTIHQWPATLVQPVGSPLSLECTVEGTSNPNLYWYRQAAGRGLQLLFYSVGIGQISSEVPQNLSASRPQDRQFILSSKKLLLSDSGFYLCAWSSSGSSYNEQFFGPGTRLTVL.

The CDR3 protein is CASSQIETGELFF. CDR3 sequence (DNA): TGTGCCAGCAGCCAGATTGAGACCGGGGAGCTGTTTTTT. The chain joins TRBV14 to TRBJ2-2, with D uncertain. Germline lookup yields CDR1 SGHDN and CDR2 FVKESK. Deletions cut 3 bases from V and 5 bases from J, with 7 bases between. The CDR3 totals 13 residues.